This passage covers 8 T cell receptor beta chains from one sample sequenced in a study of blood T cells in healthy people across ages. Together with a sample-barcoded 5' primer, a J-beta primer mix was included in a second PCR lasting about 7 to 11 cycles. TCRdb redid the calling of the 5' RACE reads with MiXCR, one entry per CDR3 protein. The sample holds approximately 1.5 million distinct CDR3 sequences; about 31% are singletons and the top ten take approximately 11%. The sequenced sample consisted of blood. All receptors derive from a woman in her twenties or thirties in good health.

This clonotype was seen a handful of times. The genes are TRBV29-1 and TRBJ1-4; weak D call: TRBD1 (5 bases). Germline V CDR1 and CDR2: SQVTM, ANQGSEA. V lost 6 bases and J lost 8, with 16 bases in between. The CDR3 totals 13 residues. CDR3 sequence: CSVSRDGGEKLFF. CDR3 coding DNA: TGCAGCGTATCCCGGGACGGAGGAGAAAAACTGTTTTTT.

The CDR3 is CASSFGGAATPGETQYF. The CDR3 region has the DNA TGCGCCAGCAGCTTCGGGGGGGCCGCTACCCCGGGAGAGACCCAGTACTTC. The V gene is TRBV5-1, the J gene TRBJ2-5; 8 nucleotides align to TRBD2. This CDR3 is 17 amino acids long. V shed 2 bases, J shed 4 bases, and the junction held 13 bases outside the gene matches. Per the germline V gene, CDR1 is SGHRS and CDR2 is YFSETQ.

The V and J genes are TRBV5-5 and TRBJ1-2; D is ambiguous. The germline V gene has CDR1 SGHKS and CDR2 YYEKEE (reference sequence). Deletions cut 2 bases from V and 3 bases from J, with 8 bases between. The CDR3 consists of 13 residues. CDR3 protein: CASSFRAHYGYTF. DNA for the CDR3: TGTGCCAGCAGCTTCCGGGCCCACTATGGCTACACCTTC.

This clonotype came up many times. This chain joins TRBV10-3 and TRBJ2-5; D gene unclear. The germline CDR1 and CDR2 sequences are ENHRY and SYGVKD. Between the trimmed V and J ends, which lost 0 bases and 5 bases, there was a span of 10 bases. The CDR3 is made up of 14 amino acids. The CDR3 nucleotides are TGTGCCATCAGTGAGTCCTCCCCTGGGGAGACCCAGTACTTC. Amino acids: CAISESSPGETQYF.

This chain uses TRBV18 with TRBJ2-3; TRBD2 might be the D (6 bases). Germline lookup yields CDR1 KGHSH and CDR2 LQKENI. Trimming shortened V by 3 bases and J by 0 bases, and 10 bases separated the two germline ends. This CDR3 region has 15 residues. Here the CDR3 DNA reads TGTGCCAGCTCACCCTCTAGCGCCAGCACAGATACGCAGTATTTT. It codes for CASSPSSASTDTQYF.

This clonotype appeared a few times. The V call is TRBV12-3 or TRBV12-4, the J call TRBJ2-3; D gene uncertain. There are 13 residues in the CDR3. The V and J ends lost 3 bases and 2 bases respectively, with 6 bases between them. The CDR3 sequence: CASSFSLTDTQYF. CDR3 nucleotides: TGTGCCAGCAGTTTCAGCCTCACAGATACGCAGTATTTT.

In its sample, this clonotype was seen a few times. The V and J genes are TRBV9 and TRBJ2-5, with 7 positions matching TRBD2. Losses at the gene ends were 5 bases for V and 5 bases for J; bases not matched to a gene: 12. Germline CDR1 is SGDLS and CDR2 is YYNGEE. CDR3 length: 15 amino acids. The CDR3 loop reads CASSAGTTLGETQYF. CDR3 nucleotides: TGTGCCAGCAGTGCCGGGACTACCCTCGGGGAGACCCAGTACTTC.

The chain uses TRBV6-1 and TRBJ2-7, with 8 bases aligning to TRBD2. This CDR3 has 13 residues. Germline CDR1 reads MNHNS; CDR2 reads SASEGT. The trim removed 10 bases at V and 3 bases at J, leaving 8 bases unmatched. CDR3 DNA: TGTGCCACCGGGAGCGGGGGCCACTACGAGCAGTACTTC. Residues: CATGSGGHYEQYF.